This record concerns one TCR beta chain sequence. Its antigen remains undetermined. Nothing much larger sits one base from this clone, and base qualities are not available. TCRbeta libraries were sequenced on an Illumina MiSeq, and an average of about 40,773 productive templates per sample was obtained. Multiplex PCR amplification was used to generate TCRbeta CDR3 libraries with the immunoSEQ assay. The authors' analysis ran thus. Repertoire diversity was calculated as previously defined, with values near 0 taken to indicate extremely monoclonal samples. The clones in this table, taken by TCRdb from immuneACCESS, are in-frame only. Not every clone is retained; where verified, under half of the shortfall comes from an unresolved V gene, and the cause of the rest is unknown. V and J calls and clone size are those listed in that table; D and trimming were worked out from the DNA. In this sample the table shows over 8,500 clones, around nine tenths of which occur a single time. The top ten clonotypes cover around 82% of the sample.

DNA was extracted from blood mononuclear cells, with the same DNA used for both TCR and STAT3 sequencing. This sample was taken from a study of STAT3 mutations in large granular lymphocyte leukemia (dated by TCRdb to between 2018 and 2020). For the wider study: Roughly half of the T-LGLL patients who were sequenced longitudinally carried canonical activating STAT3 mutations. Over half of the T-LGLL patients were given one or more immunosuppressive therapy regimens, and over 30% of the treated patients had a hematologic response. To reconstruct clonal hierarchy and dynamics, serial deep sequencing of TCRbeta CDR3 and STAT3 was performed in patients with T-cell large granular lymphocyte leukemia. From an initial cohort of 200 to 250 LGL patients, roughly 17 representative T-LGLL cases were chosen for longitudinal sequencing of TCRbeta and STAT3. As controls within the study, a couple of patients with natural killer LGL leukemia were also sequenced longitudinally. For each patient, sequencing was performed at an average of roughly 4 time points, with a range of 2 to 8 samplings. Results the study describes overall, beyond this receptor: TCR clonotype switching after therapy was observed in 6 of 18 patients, and all newly emerging clones were found to be STAT3 wild type. Because no samples were available when a clone first appeared, clonal expansion was inferred from samplings taken at other points. In several patients, dominant TCR clone burden exceeded STAT3 mutant burden, suggesting STAT3 mutation arose secondarily within a pre-expanded clone. Because codominant clonotypes persisted in some patients, a small but highly pathogenic clone may have been missed. Every T-LGLL patient showed at least one immunodominant TCRbeta clonotype, and about half showed multiple immunodominant subclonotypes. Variable intervals between samplings and differing treatment regimens complicated linking therapy response to changes in TCR clonal burden.

The germline V gene supplies CDR1 SGHTA and CDR2 FQGTGA. The germline V and J ends show losses of 2 bases and 0 bases respectively, and no gene match explains 4 bases of the junction. The CDR3 spans 17 residues, from the cysteine through the phenylalanine. Left in the record is the CDR3 DNA by itself, 51 bases read in frame from the first base. This chain joins TRBV7-3 to TRBJ2-2, with 9 central nucleotides matching TRBD2. This receptor was obtained from an elderly man with T-cell large granular lymphocyte leukemia. Some clones in this sample may be carry-over from other donors' samples. The age is the age at diagnosis. Sequencing was carried out using peripheral blood mononuclear cells. The base sequence is TGTGCCAGCAGCTTAGCGGGGGGGTTCGCGAACACCGGGGAGCTGTTTTTT. Its protein is CASSLAGGFANTGELFF.